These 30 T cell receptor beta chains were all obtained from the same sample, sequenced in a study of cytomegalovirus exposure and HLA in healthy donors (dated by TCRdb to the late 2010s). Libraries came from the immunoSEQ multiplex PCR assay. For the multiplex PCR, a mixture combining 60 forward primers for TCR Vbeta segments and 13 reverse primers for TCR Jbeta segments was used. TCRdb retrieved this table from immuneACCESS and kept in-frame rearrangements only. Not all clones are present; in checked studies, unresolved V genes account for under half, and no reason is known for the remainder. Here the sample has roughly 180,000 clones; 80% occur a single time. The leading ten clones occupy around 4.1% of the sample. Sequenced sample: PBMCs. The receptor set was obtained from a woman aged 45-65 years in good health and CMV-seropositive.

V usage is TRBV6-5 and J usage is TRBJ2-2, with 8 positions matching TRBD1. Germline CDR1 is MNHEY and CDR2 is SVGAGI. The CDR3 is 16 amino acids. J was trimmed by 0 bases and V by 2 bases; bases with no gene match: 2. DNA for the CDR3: TGTGCCAGCAGTTACGGACAGGGAGCGAACACCGGGGAGCTGTTTTTT. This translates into CASSYGQGANTGELFF.

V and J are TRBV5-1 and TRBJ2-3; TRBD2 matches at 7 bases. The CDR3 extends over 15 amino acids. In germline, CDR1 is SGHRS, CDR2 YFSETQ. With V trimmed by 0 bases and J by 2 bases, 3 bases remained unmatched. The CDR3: CASSLGTSYTDTQYF. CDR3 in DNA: TGCGCCAGCAGCTTGGGGACTAGTTACACAGATACGCAGTATTTT.

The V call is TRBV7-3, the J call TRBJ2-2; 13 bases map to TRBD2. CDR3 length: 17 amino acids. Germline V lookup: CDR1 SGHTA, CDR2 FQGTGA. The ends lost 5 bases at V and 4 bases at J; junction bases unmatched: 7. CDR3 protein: CASSETSGGPITGELFF. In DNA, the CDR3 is TGTGCCAGCAGCGAGACTAGCGGGGGGCCGATCACCGGGGAGCTGTTTTTT.

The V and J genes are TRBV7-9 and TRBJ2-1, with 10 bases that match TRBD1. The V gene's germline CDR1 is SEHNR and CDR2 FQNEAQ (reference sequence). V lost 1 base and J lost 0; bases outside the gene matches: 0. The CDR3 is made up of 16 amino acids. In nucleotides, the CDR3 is TGTGCCAGCAGCTTAGGGACAGGGGGCTCCTACAATGAGCAGTTCTTC. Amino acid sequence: CASSLGTGGSYNEQFF.

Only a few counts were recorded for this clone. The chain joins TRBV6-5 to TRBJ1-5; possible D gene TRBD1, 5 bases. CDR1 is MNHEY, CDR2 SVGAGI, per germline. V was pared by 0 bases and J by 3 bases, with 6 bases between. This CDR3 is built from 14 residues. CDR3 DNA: TGTGCCAGCAGTTACTCAGGGGTCAATCAGCCCCAGCATTTT. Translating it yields CASSYSGVNQPQHF.

The CDR3 sequence is CASSGDRLKAFF. Written as DNA, the CDR3 is TGTGCCAGTAGTGGGGACAGATTAAAAGCTTTCTTT. The chain carries TRBV19 and TRBJ1-1; 7 bases are a match to TRBD1. This CDR3 contains 12 residues. The germline gives CDR1 LNHDA, CDR2 SQIVND (reference sequence). Trimming took 5 bases from V and 9 from J; bases not matched to a gene: 6.

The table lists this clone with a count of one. CDR3 bases: TGTGCCAGCAGCTTAGGGGGGCTAGCGGGGGCCTACGAGCAGTACTTC. It yields the protein CASSLGGLAGAYEQYF. V and J are TRBV7-2 and TRBJ2-7, with 10 bases fitting TRBD2. CDR3 length: 16 residues. Germline CDR1 and CDR2: SGHTA and FQGNSA. The V segment lost 1 base and the J segment 2 bases; nucleotides outside the gene matches: 5. The full variable domain, rest sourced from reference TRBV7-2 and TRBJ2-7, is GAGVSQSPSNKVTEKGKDVELRCDPISGHTALYWYRQSLGQGLEFLIYFQGNSAPDKSGLPSDRFSAERTGGSVSTLTIQRTQQEDSAVYLCASSLGGLAGAYEQYFGPGTRLTVT.

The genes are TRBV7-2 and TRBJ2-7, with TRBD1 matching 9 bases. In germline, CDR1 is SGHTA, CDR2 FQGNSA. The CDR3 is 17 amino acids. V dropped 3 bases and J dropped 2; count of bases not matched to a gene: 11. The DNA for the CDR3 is TGTGCCAGCAGCTTCTCGAATCCCAGACAGGGGGCCTACGAGCAGTACTTC. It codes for CASSFSNPRQGAYEQYF.

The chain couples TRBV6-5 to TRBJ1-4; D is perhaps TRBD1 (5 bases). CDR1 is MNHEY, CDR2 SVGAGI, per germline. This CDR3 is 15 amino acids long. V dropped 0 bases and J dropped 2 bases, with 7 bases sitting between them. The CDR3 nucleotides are TGTGCCAGCAGTTACTCAGGGGCGACTAATGAAAAACTGTTTTTT. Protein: CASSYSGATNEKLFF.

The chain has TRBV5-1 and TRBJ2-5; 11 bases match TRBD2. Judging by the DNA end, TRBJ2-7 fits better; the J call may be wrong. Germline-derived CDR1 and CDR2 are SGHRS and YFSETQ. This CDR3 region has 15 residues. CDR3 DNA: TGCGCCAGCAGCTCGGAGGGGACTAGCGGCTACGAGCAGTACTTC. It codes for CASSSEGTSGYEQYF.

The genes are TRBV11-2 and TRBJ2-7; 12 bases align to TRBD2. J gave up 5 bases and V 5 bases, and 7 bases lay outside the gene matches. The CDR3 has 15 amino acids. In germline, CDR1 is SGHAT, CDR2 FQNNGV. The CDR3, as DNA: TGTGCCAGCAGCCCTCTAGCGGGAGGGCTCCACGAGCAGTACTTC. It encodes CASSPLAGGLHEQYF.

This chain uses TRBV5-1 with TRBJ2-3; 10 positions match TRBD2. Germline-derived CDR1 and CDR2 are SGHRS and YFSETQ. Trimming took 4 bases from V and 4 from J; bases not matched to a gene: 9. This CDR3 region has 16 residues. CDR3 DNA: TGCGCCAGCAGCGGCGGCGTAGCGGGGGGCCCAGATACGCAGTATTTT. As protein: CASSGGVAGGPDTQYF.

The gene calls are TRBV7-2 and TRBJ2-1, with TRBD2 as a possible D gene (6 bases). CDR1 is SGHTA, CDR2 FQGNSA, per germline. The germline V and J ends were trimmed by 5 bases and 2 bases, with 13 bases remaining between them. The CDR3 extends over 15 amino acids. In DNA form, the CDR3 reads TGTGCCAGCAGCCGTCTGGGAGGCCCCTACAATGAGCAGTTCTTC. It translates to CASSRLGGPYNEQFF.

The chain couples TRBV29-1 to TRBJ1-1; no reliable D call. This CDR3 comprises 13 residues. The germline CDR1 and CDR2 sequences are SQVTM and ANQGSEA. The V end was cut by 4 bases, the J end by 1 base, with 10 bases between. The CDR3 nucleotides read TGCAGCGTTGCCGTGGCAGAGAACACTGAAGCTTTCTTT. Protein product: CSVAVAENTEAFF.

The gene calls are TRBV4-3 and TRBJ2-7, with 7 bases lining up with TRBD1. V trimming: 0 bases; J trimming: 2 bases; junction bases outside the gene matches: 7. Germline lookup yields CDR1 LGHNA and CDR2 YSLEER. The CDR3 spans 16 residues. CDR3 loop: CASSQDRQGEPYEQYF. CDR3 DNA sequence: TGCGCCAGCAGCCAAGATCGGCAGGGGGAACCCTACGAGCAGTACTTC.

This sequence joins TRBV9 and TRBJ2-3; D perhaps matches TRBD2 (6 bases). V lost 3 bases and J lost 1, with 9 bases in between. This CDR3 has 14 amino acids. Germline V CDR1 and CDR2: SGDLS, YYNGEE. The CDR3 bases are TGTGCCAGCAGCGGGTCGGGGGGCACAGATACGCAGTATTTT. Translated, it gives CASSGSGGTDTQYF.

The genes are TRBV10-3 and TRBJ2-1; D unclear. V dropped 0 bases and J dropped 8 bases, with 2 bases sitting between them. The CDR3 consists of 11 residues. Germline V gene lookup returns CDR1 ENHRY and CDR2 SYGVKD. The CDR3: CAISESYEQFF. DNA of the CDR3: TGTGCCATCAGTGAGTCCTATGAGCAGTTCTTC.

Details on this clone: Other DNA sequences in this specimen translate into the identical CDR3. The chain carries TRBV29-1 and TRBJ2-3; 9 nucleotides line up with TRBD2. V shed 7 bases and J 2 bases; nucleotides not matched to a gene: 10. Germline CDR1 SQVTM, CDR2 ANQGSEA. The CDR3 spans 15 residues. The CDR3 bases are TGCAGCGCTGGTAGAGCGGGGGGCCACACAGATACGCAGTATTTT. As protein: CSAGRAGGHTDTQYF.

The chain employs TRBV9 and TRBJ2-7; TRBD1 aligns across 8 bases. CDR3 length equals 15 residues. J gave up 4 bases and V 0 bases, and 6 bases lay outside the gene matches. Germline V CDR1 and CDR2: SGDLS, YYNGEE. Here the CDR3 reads CASSVGQGARYEQYF. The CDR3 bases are TGTGCCAGCAGCGTAGGTCAGGGGGCACGGTACGAGCAGTACTTC.

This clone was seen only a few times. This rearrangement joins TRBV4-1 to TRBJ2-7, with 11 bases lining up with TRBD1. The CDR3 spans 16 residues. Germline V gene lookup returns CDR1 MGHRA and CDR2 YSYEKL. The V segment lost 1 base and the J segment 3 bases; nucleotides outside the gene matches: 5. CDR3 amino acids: CASSQVAGTGGYEQYF. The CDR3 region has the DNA TGCGCCAGCAGCCAAGTCGCGGGGACAGGGGGCTACGAGCAGTACTTC.

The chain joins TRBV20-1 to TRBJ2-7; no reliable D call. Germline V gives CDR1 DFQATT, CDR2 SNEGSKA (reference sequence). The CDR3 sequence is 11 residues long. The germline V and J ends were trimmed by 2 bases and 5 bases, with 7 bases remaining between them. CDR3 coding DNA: TGCAGTGCTAGAAGAGGTAACGAGCAGTACTTC. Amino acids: CSARRGNEQYF.

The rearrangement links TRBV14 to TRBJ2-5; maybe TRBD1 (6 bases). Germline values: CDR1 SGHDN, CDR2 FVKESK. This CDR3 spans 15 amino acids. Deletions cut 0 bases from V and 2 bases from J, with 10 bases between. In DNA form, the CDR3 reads TGTGCCAGCAGCCAAGACCAGAGGGGGCAAGAGACCCAGTACTTC. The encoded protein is CASSQDQRGQETQYF.

The CDR3 loop reads CASSLRTGGGSGYTF. The CDR3 coding sequence is TGTGCCAGCAGTCTCAGGACAGGGGGCGGGAGTGGCTACACCTTC. The chain uses TRBV6-1 and TRBJ1-2, with TRBD1 matching 11 bases. This CDR3 has 15 residues. Germline V lookup: CDR1 MNHNS, CDR2 SASEGT. The V and J ends lost 5 bases and 7 bases, in that order; junction bases with no gene match: 9.

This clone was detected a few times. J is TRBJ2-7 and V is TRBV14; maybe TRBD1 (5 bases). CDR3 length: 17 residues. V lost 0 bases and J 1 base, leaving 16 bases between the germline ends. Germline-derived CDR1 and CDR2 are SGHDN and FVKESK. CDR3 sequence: CASSQEVRTSFSYEQYF. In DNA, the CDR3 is TGTGCCAGCAGCCAAGAGGTTAGGACAAGTTTTTCCTACGAGCAGTACTTC.

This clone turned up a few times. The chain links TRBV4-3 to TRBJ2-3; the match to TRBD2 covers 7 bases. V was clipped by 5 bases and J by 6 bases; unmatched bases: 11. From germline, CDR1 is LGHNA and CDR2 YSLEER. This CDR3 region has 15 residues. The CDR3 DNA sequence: TGCGCCAGCAGCTTCCGTGGGGGGGGAAAGGATACGCAGTATTTT. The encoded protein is CASSFRGGGKDTQYF.

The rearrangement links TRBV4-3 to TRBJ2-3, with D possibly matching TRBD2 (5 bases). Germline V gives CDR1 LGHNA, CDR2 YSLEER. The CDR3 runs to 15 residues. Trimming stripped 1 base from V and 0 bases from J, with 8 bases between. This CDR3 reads CASSQARGSTDTQYF. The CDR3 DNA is TGCGCCAGCAGCCAAGCACGGGGTAGCACAGATACGCAGTATTTT.

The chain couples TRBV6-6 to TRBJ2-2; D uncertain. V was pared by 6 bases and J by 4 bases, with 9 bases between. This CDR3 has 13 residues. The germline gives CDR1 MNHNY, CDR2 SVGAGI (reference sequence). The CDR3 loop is CASSPTPTGELFF. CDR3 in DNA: TGTGCCAGCAGCCCGACACCCACCGGGGAGCTGTTTTTT.

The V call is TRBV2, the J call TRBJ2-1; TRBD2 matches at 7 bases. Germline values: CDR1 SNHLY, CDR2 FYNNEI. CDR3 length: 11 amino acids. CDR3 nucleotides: TGTTGCGGGAGCTCCTACAATGAGCAGTTCTTC. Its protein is CCGSSYNEQFF. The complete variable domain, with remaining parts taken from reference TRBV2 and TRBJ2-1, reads EPEVTQTPSHQVTQMGQEVILRCVPISNHLYFYWYRQILGQKVEFLVSFYNNEISEKSEIFDDQFSVERPDGSNFTLKIRSTKLEDSAMYFCCGSSYNEQFFGPGTRLTVL.

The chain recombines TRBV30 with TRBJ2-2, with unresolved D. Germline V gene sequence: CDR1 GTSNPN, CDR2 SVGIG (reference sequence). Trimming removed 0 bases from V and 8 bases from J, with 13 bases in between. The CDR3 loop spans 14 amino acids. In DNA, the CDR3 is TGTGCCTGGAGTGTGGTCAGCGCGTCTGGGGAGCTGTTTTTT. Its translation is CAWSVVSASGELFF.

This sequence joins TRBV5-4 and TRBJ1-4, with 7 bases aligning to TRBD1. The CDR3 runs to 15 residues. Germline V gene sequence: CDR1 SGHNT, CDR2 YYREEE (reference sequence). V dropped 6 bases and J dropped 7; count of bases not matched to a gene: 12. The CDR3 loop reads CASKAQGDDGEKLFF. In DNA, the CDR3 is TGTGCCAGCAAGGCGCAGGGGGACGATGGTGAAAAACTGTTTTTT.